This T cell receptor beta chain was profiled in a study of T-cell reconstitution after alpha-beta-depleted transplantation in children. In its sample, this clonotype was seen a few times. The TCRbeta library incorporated unique molecular identifiers. TCRdb called the PCR reads again in MiXCR, with one record for every CDR3 protein. Of a few hundred thousand distinct CDR3 sequences listed, around 8.9% are singletons. Germline V gives CDR1 SGHRS, CDR2 YFSETQ. V lost 5 bases, J lost 4 bases, and 7 bases stayed unmatched. The CDR3 runs 14 residues. Sequenced here: PBMCs from the stem cell graft donor, sampled from the stem cell graft. The TCR sequence derives from a human donor who donated a stem cell graft to a child with SCID. This chain uses TRBV5-1 with TRBJ1-1; 8 bases agree with TRBD1. As DNA, the CDR3 is TGCGCCAGCAGTTATACAGGGGGGTTCACTGAAGCTTTCTTT. As protein: CASSYTGGFTEAFF.